Below are 20 T cell receptor beta chains sequenced from a single sample in a study of relationships among human T cell subsets (dated by TCRdb to the early 2010s). The library was produced with multiplex PCR. The instrument was a 454 GS FLX. TCR alpha and beta CDR3 regions were amplified from mRNA by semiquantitative ARM-PCR. In ARM-PCR, tagged nested gene-specific primers were used first, and communal superprimers then performed exponential amplification. TCRdb reprocessed the public reads (quality trimming at Q25 with fastp, clone calling with MiXCR) and kept in-frame beta chains. Under each unique CDR3 protein, matching rows form one entry showing the most common genes and DNA. Here the sample has about 4,700 distinct CDR3 sequences; 65% to 85% occur a single time. The top ten clones comprise 29% of the sample. Source material: total T cells sorted from blood. Per the publication, the cell subset or site label means: CD3+ T cells in general. These receptors were taken from a man between 35 and 55 years old in good health.

The chain employs TRBV9 and TRBJ2-1; weak D call: TRBD2 (5 bases). The CDR3 sequence is 16 residues long. Germline CDR1 and CDR2: SGDLS and YYNGEE. V lost 3 bases, J lost 8 bases, and 21 bases lay in between. In DNA form, the CDR3 reads TGTGCCAGCAGCGCCCTAGATGGCCGATTCGGGGATGAGCAGTTCTTC. The encoded protein is CASSALDGRFGDEQFF. The whole variable domain, remainder taken from reference TRBV9 and TRBJ2-1, is DSGVTQTPKHLITATGQRVTLRCSPRSGDLSVYWYQQSLDQGLQFLIQYYNGEERAKGNILERFSAQQFPDLHSELNLSSLELGDSALYFCASSALDGRFGDEQFFGPGTRLTVL.

This rearrangement joins TRBV30 to TRBJ1-2, with D maybe TRBD1 (5 bases). Trimming stripped 5 bases from V and 7 bases from J, with 17 bases between. Germline V CDR1 and CDR2: GTSNPN, SVGIG (reference sequence). The CDR3 runs to 13 residues. CDR3 loop: CAWGKGYNPGYTF. DNA for the CDR3: TGTGCCTGGGGAAAGGGGTATAATCCTGGCTACACCTTC.

This chain uses TRBV20-1 with TRBJ2-2; 8 positions match TRBD1. Unmatched junction bases numbered 7, after V lost 4 bases and J lost 0 bases. The germline V gene has CDR1 DFQATT and CDR2 SNEGSKA (reference sequence). This CDR3 is built from 16 residues. The DNA of the CDR3 is TGCAGTGCTAACATAATGGGACAGGCGAACACCGGGGAGCTGTTTTTT. This encodes CSANIMGQANTGELFF.

This chain joins TRBV11-1 and TRBJ2-1; D not certain. Germline V CDR1 and CDR2: SGHAT, FQDESV (reference sequence). The V gene lost 5 bases and the J gene lost 6 bases, with 8 bases spanning the gap. This CDR3 is built from 12 residues. The CDR3 DNA reads TGTGCCAGCAGCCGCGAAGTCAATGAGCAGTTCTTC. This encodes CASSREVNEQFF.

This clonotype was seen once. V usage is TRBV7-2 and J usage is TRBJ1-2; D may be TRBD1 (5 bases). The CDR3 is 16 residues long. Trimming cost V 5 bases and J 3 bases, with 19 bases left between them. Germline V gene sequence: CDR1 SGHTA, CDR2 FQGNSA. CDR3 nucleotide sequence: TGTGCCAGCAGCCCAGCACAGGCATACGGGGACTATGGCTACACCTTC. Its translation is CASSPAQAYGDYGYTF.

The CDR3 DNA is TGTGCCAGCAGTCACCCTGGCAGTGAGCAGTACTTC. It is translated as CASSHPGSEQYF. The V and J genes are TRBV6-5 and TRBJ2-7; D unclear. The CDR3 sequence is 12 residues long. Germline V gene lookup returns CDR1 MNHEY and CDR2 SVGAGI. Trimming took off 5 bases at V and 7 bases at J, with 12 bases between the two ends.

This clonotype was counted a few times. The chain uses TRBV27 and TRBJ1-1, with a possible D match to TRBD1 (5 bases). The CDR3 totals 16 residues. The germline V and J ends were trimmed by 8 bases and 6 bases, with 25 bases remaining between them. Germline V gene data show CDR1 as MNHEY and CDR2 as SMNVEV (reference sequence). This chain's CDR3 is CASGSLLRPWGAEAFF. In DNA, the CDR3 is TGTGCCAGCGGATCATTACTCAGGCCCTGGGGGGCTGAAGCTTTCTTT.

This rearrangement joins TRBV10-3 to TRBJ2-1, with TRBD2 matching over 8 bases. Germline lookup yields CDR1 ENHRY and CDR2 SYGVKD. The CDR3 runs to 15 residues. V was clipped by 6 bases and J by 5 bases; unmatched bases: 9. As DNA, the CDR3 is TGTGCCATCAGGGCTATTAGCGGGGCCAACAATGAGCAGTTCTTC. Its translation is CAIRAISGANNEQFF.

This clonotype showed up just a few times. The J gene is TRBJ1-5, the V gene TRBV4-2, with D unresolved. Germline loops: CDR1 LGHNA, CDR2 YNFKEQ. This CDR3 region has 14 residues. Trimming removed 0 bases from V and 4 bases from J, with 7 bases in between. DNA of the CDR3: TGTGCCAGCAGCCAAGATGGAGTAAATCAGCCCCAGCATTTT. Translation: CASSQDGVNQPQHF.

The chain uses TRBV10-3 and TRBJ1-2; no clear D. The CDR3 has 13 residues. The V gene's germline CDR1 is ENHRY and CDR2 SYGVKD. Deletions cut 2 bases from V and 0 bases from J, with 4 bases between. The CDR3 is CAISEGANYGYTF. The CDR3 DNA is TGTGCCATCAGTGAGGGGGCTAACTATGGCTACACCTTC.

The gene calls are TRBV13 and TRBJ1-3; D is uncertain. The CDR3 contains 15 residues. V was pared by 1 base and J by 0 bases, with 7 bases between. CDR1 PRHDT and CDR2 FYEKMQ come from the germline V gene (reference sequence). CDR3 protein: CASSLDSSSGNTIYF. The CDR3 nucleotides are TGTGCCAGCAGCTTAGACAGCAGCTCTGGAAACACCATATATTTT.

This clonotype turned up a few times. This chain uses TRBV12-3 or TRBV12-4 with TRBJ2-2, with a weak D call TRBD2 (7 bases). The CDR3 is 14 residues long. V was pared by 11 bases and J by 4 bases, with 17 bases between. The CDR3 loop reads CAGRKGGSTGELFF. The CDR3 region has the DNA TGTGCCGGCCGTAAGGGGGGGAGCACCGGGGAGCTGTTTTTT.

The rearrangement uses TRBV2 and TRBJ2-3, with 8 bases lining up with TRBD1. Germline V gene sequence: CDR1 SNHLY, CDR2 FYNNEI. V was clipped by 4 bases and J by 3 bases; unmatched bases: 6. The CDR3 has 15 amino acids. CDR3 bases: TGTGCCAGCAGTGTATGGGACAGGAGGACAGATACGCAGTATTTT. This codes for CASSVWDRRTDTQYF. The whole variable domain, remainder taken from reference TRBV2 and TRBJ2-3, is EPEVTQTPSHQVTQMGQEVILRCVPISNHLYFYWYRQILGQKVEFLVSFYNNEISEKSEIFDDQFSVERPDGSNFTLKIRSTKLEDSAMYFCASSVWDRRTDTQYFGPGTRLTVL.

As for this clonotype: It is likely a read error, because the conserved phenylalanine at the end of the CDR3 is missing. V and J are TRBV14 and TRBJ2-1, with D tentatively TRBD2 (5 bases). Per the germline V gene, CDR1 is SGHDN and CDR2 is FVKESK. This CDR3 spans 14 amino acids. V was clipped by 1 base and J by 6 bases, with 10 bases between them. The CDR3 nucleotides read TGTGCCAGCAGCCAAGTACGGGAAGGCAATGAGCAGTTCTCC. Translation: CASSQVREGNEQFS.

This clonotype was observed once. The chain combines TRBV6-4 with TRBJ2-1; tentative D call: TRBD1 (6 bases). V was pared by 6 bases and J by 7 bases, with 13 bases between. Germline CDR1 MRHNA, CDR2 SNTAGT. There are 13 residues in the CDR3. As DNA, the CDR3 is TGTGCCAGCAGCTTACAACAGGGAAATGAGCAGTTCTTC. Translation gives CASSLQQGNEQFF.

CDR3 sequence reads: CASSLRGLQGNIQYF. CDR3 in DNA: TGCGCCAGCAGCCTCCGGGGTCTACAAGGGAACATTCAGTACTTC. The chain combines TRBV4-1 with TRBJ2-4; D perhaps matches TRBD2 (5 bases). V was cut by 4 bases and J by 7 bases, with 17 bases left in between. Germline CDR1 is MGHRA and CDR2 is YSYEKL. The CDR3 runs 15 residues.

In its sample, this clonotype was seen once. The DNA of the CDR3 is TGTGCCAGCGGGGGCGCGATATACGAGCAGTACTTC. Translated: CASGGAIYEQYF. The chain combines TRBV28 with TRBJ2-7; maybe TRBD1 (6 bases). The CDR3 is 12 amino acids. The V and J ends lost 8 bases and 4 bases respectively, with 12 bases between them. Per germline, CDR1 MDHEN and CDR2 SYDVKM.

The J gene is TRBJ2-5, the V gene TRBV10-3, with D perhaps TRBD2 (6 bases). Germline CDR1 reads ENHRY; CDR2 reads SYGVKD. The CDR3 length is 16 residues. V gave up 0 bases and J gave up 9 bases, with 20 bases separating them. Here the CDR3 reads CAISESETSPQAAQYF. CDR3 bases: TGTGCCATCAGTGAGTCGGAGACTAGTCCCCAAGCGGCCCAGTACTTC.

The rearrangement joins TRBV6-5 to TRBJ2-4; D is ambiguous. The germline V gene has CDR1 MNHEY and CDR2 SVGAGI. The CDR3 sequence is 16 residues long. V lost 4 bases and J 0 bases, leaving 13 bases between the germline ends. CDR3 bases: TGTGCCAGCAGTTCCATGACTTTTCTAGCCAAAAACATTCAGTACTTC. Protein product: CASSSMTFLAKNIQYF.

The chain recombines TRBV12-3 or TRBV12-4 with TRBJ1-3, with 8 bases that match TRBD1. CDR3 length equals 17 residues. V dropped 6 bases and J dropped 0; count of bases not matched to a gene: 10. The CDR3, as DNA: TGTGCCAGCAGACCCGGACAGGGCATCGTCTCTGGAAACACCATATATTTT. As protein: CASRPGQGIVSGNTIYF.